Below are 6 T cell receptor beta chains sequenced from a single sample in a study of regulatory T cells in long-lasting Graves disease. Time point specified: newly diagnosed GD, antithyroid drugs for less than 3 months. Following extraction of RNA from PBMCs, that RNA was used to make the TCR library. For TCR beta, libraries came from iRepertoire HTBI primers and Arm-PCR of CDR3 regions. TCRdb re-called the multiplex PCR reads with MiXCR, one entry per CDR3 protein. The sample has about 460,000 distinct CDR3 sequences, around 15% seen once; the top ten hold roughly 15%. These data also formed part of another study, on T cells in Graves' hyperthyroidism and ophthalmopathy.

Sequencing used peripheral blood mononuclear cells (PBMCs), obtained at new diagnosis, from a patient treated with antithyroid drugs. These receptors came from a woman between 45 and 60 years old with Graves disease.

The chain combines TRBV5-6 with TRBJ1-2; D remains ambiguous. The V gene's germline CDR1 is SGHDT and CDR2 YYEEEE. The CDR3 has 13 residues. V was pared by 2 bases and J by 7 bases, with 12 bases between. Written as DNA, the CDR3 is TGTGCCAGCAGCTTACTACGTGGAGCTGGCTACACCTTC. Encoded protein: CASSLLRGAGYTF. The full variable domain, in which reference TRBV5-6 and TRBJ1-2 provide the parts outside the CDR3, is DAGVTQSPTHLIKTRGQQVTLRCSPKSGHDTVSWYQQALGQGPQFIFQYYEEEERQRGNFPDRFSGHQFPNYSSELNVNALLLGDSALYLCASSLLRGAGYTFGSGTRLTVV.

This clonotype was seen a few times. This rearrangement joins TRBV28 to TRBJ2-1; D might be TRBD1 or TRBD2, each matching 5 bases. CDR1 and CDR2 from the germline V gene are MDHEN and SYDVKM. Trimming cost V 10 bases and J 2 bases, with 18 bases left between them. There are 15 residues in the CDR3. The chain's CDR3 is CATNLRGVAYNEQFF. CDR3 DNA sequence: TGTGCCACCAATTTAAGAGGGGTAGCCTACAATGAGCAGTTCTTC. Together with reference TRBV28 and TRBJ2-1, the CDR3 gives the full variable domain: DVKVTQSSRYLVKRTGEKVFLECVQDMDHENMFWYRQDPGLGLRLIYFSYDVKMKEKGDIPEGYSVSREKKERFSLILESASTNQTSMYLCATNLRGVAYNEQFFGPGTRLTVL.

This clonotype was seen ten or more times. The CDR3 DNA reads TGTGCCAGCAGTTTGGGACTAGCGCAGTACAATGAGCAGTTCTTC. Its translation is CASSLGLAQYNEQFF. The chain employs TRBV27 and TRBJ2-1; 10 nucleotides align to TRBD2. V trimming: 3 bases; J trimming: 4 bases; junction bases outside the gene matches: 3. The V gene's germline CDR1 is MNHEY and CDR2 SMNVEV (reference sequence). There are 15 residues in the CDR3.

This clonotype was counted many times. This chain's CDR3 is CASSWGDRLFTGELFF. The CDR3 DNA reads TGTGCCAGCAGTTGGGGGGACAGGCTCTTCACCGGGGAGCTGTTTTTT. V gene TRBV28 combines with J gene TRBJ2-2; 8 nucleotides agree with TRBD1. The CDR3 spans 16 residues. The trim removed 4 bases at V and 4 bases at J, leaving 8 bases unmatched. Germline CDR1 MDHEN, CDR2 SYDVKM.

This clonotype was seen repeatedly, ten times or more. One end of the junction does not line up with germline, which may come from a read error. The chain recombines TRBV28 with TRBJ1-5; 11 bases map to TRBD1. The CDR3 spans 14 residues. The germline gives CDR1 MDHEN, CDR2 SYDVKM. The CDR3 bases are TGTGCCAGCAGCGGACAGGGGGCTATCAACGCCTTGGATTTT. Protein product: CASSGQGAINALDF.

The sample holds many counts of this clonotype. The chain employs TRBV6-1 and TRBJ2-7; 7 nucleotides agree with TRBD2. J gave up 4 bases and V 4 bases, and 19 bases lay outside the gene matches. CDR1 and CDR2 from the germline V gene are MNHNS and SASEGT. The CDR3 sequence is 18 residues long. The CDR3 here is CASSVSRQQRGRAYEQYF. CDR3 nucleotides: TGTGCCAGCAGTGTGTCCCGCCAACAGCGGGGAAGGGCTTACGAGCAGTACTTC.